The clone carrying this TCR beta chain showed up just once. Its specificity is not known. Repertoires were generated with immunoSEQ multiplex PCR, while TCRdb's copy carries only in-frame clones and drops some. This sample carries some 23,000 clones, 85% to 95% of them seen once, and the ten largest clones take 15% to 20%. The record originates from a study of T cells in tuberculosis. The overall study: A South African cohort included IGRA-negative adolescents, latently infected IGRA-positive adolescents and adults with active tuberculosis. General study points: The TCR-beta difference was not significant; alpha differences partly reflected length.

CDR3 length: 12 residues. The germline gives CDR1 SEHNR, CDR2 FQNEAQ (reference sequence). V lost 4 bases and J lost 6; bases outside the gene matches: 3. Each donor contributed 90,000 to 100,000 T cells on average, unsorted. Sequenced input: PBMCs. The genes are TRBV7-9 and TRBJ2-7; TRBD1 matches at 7 bases. This clonotype was sampled from a donor aged 5 to 30 with latent tuberculosis or without tuberculosis infection. Some clones in this sample may be carry-over from other donors' samples. CDR3 DNA: TGTGCCAGCAGCTCCGACAGGGTCGAGCAGTACTTC. Residues: CASSSDRVEQYF.